This T cell receptor beta chain stems from a study of beta chain features in type 1 diabetes. To note about this clone: Its specificity is unknown.

Via CD45RO/CCR7/CD25/CD127/CD95/CD27, cells of the CD4+ naive, central memory, regulatory and stem cell-like memory subsets were sorted. Investigators reverse transcribed all isolated RNA, so they sequenced expressed TCRB transcripts. Sequencing used immunoSEQ multiplex PCR; TCRdb keeps in-frame clones, though not all of them. The sample includes around 360,000 clones, roughly 12% of them seen just once. Study-level findings and limits: PCR, the amplification step, might favor shorter templates, equally in patients and controls. Patients with Type 1 diabetes showed moderately but significantly shorter TCRB CDR3s in all four CD4+ subsets. Patients showed naive, central memory and Treg TCRB repertoires that appeared more similar than those of healthy donors.

V was trimmed by 0 bases and J by 2 bases, leaving 8 bases between them. CDR1 and CDR2 (germline): SGHTA, FQGNSA. The CDR3 totals 14 residues. Sequencing was done on a sample of naive CD4+ T cells from blood. The J gene is TRBJ2-7, the V gene TRBV7-2; D is possibly TRBD1 (6 bases). This clonotype was obtained from a woman aged 18-29 years with type 1 diabetes. The CDR3 here is CASSLAQGTYEQYF. DNA for the CDR3: TGTGCCAGCAGCTTAGCCCAGGGGACCTACGAGCAGTACTTC.